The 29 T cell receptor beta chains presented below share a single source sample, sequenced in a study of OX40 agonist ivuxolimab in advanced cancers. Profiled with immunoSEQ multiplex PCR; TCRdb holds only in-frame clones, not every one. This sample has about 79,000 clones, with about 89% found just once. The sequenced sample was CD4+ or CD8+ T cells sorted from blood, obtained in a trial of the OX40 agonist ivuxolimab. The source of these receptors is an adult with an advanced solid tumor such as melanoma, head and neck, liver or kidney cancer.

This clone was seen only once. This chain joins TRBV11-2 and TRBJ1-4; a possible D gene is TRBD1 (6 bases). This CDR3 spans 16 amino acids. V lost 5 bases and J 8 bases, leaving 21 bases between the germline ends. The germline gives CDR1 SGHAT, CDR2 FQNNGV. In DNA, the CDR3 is TGTGCCAGCAGCCCCAGTTCGGGGGCTGATAGAGAAAAACTGTTTTTT. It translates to CASSPSSGADREKLFF. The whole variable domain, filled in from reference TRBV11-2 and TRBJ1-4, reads EAGVAQSPRYKIIEKRQSVAFWCNPISGHATLYWYQQILGQGPKLLIQFQNNGVVDDSQLPKDRFSAERLKGVDSTLKIQPAKLEDSAVYLCASSPSSGADREKLFFGSGTQLSVL.

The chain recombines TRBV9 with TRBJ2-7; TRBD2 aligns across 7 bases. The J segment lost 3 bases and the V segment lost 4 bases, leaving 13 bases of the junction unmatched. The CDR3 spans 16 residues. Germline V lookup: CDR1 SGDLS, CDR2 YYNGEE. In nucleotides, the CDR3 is TGTGCCAGCAGCCCGGCCAGCGGGATTAGGAGCTACGAGCAGTACTTC. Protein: CASSPASGIRSYEQYF.

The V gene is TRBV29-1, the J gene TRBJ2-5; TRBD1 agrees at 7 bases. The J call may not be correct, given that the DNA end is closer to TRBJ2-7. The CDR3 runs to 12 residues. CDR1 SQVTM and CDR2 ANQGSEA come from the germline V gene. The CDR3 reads CSVATGSYEQYF. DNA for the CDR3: TGCAGCGTAGCGACAGGGTCCTACGAGCAGTACTTC.

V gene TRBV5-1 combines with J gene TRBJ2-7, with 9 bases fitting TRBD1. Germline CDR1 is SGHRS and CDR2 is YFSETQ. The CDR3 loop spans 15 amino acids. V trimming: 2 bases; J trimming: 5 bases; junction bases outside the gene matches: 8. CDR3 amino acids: CASSLLQGATHEQYF. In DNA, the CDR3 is TGCGCCAGCAGCTTACTACAGGGGGCGACTCACGAGCAGTACTTC.

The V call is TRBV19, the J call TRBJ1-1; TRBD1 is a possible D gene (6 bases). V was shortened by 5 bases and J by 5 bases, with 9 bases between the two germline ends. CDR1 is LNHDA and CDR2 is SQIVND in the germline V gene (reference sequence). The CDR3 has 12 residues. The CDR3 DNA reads TGTGCCAGTAGTCCCGGACAGACTGAAGCTTTCTTT. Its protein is CASSPGQTEAFF.

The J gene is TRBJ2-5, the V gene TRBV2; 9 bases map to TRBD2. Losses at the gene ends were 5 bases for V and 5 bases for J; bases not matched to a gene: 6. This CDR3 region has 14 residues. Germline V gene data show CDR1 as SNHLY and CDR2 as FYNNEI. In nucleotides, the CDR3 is TGTGCCAGCAGTTGGACTAGCGCGCTGGAGACCCAGTACTTC. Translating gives CASSWTSALETQYF.

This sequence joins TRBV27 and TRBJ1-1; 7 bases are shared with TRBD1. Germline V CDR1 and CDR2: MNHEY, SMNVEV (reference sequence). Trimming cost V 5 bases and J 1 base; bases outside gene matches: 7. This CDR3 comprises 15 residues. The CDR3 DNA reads TGTGCCAGCAGTCCCGAAGGGGGCTGGAACACTGAAGCTTTCTTT. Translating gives CASSPEGGWNTEAFF.

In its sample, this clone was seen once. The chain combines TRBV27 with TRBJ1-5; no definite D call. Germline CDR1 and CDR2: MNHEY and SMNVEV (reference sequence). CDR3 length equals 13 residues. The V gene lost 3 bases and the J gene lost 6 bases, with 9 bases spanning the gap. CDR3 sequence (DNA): TGTGCCAGCAGTTTCGAGTGGTCTCAGCCCCAGCATTTT. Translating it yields CASSFEWSQPQHF.

CDR3 in DNA: TGTGCCAGCAGGTGGACAGGGGGGAGACACAATGAGCAGTTCTTC. Protein product: CASRWTGGRHNEQFF. V and J are TRBV28 and TRBJ2-1, with TRBD1 matching 10 bases. CDR1 is MDHEN and CDR2 is SYDVKM in the germline V gene. J lost 5 bases, V lost 6 bases, and 7 bases had no gene match. This CDR3 has 15 amino acids. Based on the CDR3 plus reference TRBV28 and TRBJ2-1, the full variable domain is DVKVTQSSRYLVKRTGEKVFLECVQDMDHENMFWYRQDPGLGLRLIYFSYDVKMKEKGDIPEGYSVSREKKERFSLILESASTNQTSMYLCASRWTGGRHNEQFFGPGTRLTVL.

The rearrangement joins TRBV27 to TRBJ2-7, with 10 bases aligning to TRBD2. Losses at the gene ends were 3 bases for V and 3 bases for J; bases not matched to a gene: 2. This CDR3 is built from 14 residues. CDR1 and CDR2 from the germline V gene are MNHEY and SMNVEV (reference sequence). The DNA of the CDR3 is TGTGCCAGCAGTTTCCTAGCGGGGGTCTACGAGCAGTACTTC. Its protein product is CASSFLAGVYEQYF.

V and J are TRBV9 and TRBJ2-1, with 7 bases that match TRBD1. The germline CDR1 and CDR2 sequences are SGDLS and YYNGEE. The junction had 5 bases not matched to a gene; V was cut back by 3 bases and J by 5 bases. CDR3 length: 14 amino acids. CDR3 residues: CASSAGTDNNEQFF. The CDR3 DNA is TGTGCCAGCAGCGCCGGGACAGATAACAATGAGCAGTTCTTC.

The CDR3 DNA reads TGTGCCAGCAGCCAAGTAGCGGGTATCTCCTACGAGCAGTACTTC. This sequence encodes CASSQVAGISYEQYF. The rearrangement uses TRBV4-2 and TRBJ2-7; 7 bases map to TRBD2. V lost 1 base and J lost 0; bases outside the gene matches: 3. Germline V gene lookup returns CDR1 LGHNA and CDR2 YNFKEQ. The CDR3 is 15 residues long.

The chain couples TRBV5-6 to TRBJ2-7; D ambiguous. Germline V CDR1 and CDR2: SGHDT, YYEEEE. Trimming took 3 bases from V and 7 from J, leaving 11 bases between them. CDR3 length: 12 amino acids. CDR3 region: CASSSAPLEQYF. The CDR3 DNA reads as TGTGCCAGCAGCTCGGCTCCTCTAGAGCAGTACTTC. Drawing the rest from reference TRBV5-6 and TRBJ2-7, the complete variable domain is DAGVTQSPTHLIKTRGQQVTLRCSPKSGHDTVSWYQQALGQGPQFIFQYYEEEERQRGNFPDRFSGHQFPNYSSELNVNALLLGDSALYLCASSSAPLEQYFGPGTRLTVT.

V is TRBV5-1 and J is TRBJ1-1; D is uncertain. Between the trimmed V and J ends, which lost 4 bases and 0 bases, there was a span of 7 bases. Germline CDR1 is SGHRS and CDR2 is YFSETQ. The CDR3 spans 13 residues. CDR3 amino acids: CASSGLMNTEAFF. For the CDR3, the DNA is TGCGCCAGCAGCGGCCTCATGAACACTGAAGCTTTCTTT. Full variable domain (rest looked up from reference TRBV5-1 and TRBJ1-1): KAGVTQTPRYLIKTRGQQVTLSCSPISGHRSVSWYQQTPGQGLQFLFEYFSETQRNKGNFPGRFSGRQFSNSRSEMNVSTLELGDSALYLCASSGLMNTEAFFGQGTRLTVV.

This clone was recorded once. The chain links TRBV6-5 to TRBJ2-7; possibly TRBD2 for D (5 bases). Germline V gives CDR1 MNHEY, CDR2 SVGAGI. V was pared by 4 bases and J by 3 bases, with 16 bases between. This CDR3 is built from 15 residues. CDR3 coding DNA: TGTGCCAGCAGTTTAGCGCGAAGGATTCACTACGAGCAGTACTTC. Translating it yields CASSLARRIHYEQYF.

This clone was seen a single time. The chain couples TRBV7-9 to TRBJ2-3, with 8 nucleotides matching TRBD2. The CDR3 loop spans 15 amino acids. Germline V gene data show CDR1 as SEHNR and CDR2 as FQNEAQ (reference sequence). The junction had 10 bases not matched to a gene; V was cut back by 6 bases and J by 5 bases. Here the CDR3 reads CASRQNSGTKDTQYF. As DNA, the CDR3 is TGTGCCAGCAGGCAGAATAGCGGGACGAAAGATACGCAGTATTTT.

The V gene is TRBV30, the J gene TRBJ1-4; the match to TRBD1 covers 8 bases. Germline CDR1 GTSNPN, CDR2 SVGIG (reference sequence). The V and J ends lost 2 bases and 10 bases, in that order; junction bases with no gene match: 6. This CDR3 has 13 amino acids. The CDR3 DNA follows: TGTGCCTGGAGTAGGGACGGACAGGGAAAACTGTTTTTT. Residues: CAWSRDGQGKLFF.

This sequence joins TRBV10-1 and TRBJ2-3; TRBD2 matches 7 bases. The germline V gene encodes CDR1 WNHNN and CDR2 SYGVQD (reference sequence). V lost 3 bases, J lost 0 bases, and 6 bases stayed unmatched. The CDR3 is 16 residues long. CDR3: CASSDTSGTSTDTQYF. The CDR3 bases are TGCGCCAGCAGTGATACCAGCGGGACTAGCACAGATACGCAGTATTTT.

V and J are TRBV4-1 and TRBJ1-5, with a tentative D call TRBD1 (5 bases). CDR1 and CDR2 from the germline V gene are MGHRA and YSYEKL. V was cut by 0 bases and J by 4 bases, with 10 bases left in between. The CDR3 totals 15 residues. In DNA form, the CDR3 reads TGCGCCAGCAGCCAAGACCCGGGGCCGAATCAGCCCCAGCATTTT. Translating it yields CASSQDPGPNQPQHF.

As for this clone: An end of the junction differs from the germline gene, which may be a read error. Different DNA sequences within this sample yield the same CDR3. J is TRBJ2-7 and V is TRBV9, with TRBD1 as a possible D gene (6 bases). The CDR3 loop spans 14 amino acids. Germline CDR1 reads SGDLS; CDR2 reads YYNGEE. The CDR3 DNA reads TGCGCCAGCAGCCCCGGGACAATTTGGGACGAGCAGTACTTC. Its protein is CASSPGTIWDEQYF.

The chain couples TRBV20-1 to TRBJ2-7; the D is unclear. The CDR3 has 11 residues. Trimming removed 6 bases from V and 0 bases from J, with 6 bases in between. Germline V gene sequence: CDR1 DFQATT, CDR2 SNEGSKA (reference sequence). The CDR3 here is CSATLSYEQYF. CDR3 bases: TGCAGTGCCACTCTCTCCTACGAGCAGTACTTC.

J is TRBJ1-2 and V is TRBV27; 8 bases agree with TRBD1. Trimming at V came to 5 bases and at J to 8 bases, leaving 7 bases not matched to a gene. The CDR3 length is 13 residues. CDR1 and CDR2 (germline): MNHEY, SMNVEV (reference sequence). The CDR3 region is CASSRTGTRGYTF. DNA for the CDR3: TGTGCCAGCAGTCGGACAGGGACGAGGGGCTACACCTTC.

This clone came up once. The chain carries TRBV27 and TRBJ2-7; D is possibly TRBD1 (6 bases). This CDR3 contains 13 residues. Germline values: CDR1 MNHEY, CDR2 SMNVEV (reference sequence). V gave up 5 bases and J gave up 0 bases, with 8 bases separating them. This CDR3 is CASSLDSSYEQYF. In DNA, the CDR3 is TGTGCCAGCAGTCTGGACAGCTCCTACGAGCAGTACTTC.

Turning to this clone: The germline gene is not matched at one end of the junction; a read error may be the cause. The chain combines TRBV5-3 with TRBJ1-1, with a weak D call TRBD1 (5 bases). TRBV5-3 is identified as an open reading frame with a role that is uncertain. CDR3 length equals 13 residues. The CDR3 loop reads CASSWGVTPEAFF. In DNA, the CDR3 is TGTGCCAGCAGCTGGGGGGTTACACCTGAAGCTTTCTTT.

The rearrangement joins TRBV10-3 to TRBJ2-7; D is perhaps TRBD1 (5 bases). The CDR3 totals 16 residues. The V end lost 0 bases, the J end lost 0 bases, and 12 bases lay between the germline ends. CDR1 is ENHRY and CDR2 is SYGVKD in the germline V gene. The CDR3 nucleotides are TGTGCCATCAGTGAGTCGCCACAGGAGATCTCCTACGAGCAGTACTTC. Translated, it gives CAISESPQEISYEQYF.

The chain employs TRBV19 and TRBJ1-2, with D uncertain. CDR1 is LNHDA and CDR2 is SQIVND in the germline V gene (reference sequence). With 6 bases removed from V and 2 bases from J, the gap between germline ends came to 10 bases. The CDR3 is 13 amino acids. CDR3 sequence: CASSPTENYGYTF. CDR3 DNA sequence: TGTGCCAGTAGCCCTACAGAGAACTATGGCTACACCTTC. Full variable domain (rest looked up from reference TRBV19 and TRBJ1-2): DGGITQSPKYLFRKEGQNVTLSCEQNLNHDAMYWYRQDPGQGLRLIYYSQIVNDFQKGDIAEGYSVSREKKESFPLTVTSAQKNPTAFYLCASSPTENYGYTFGSGTRLTVV.

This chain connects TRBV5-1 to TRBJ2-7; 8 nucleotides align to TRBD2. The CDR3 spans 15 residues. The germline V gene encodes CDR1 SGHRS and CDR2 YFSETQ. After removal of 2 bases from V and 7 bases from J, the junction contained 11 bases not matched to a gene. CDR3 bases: TGCGCCAGCAGCTTTTCCGGGACTAGTGCTCCAGAGCAGTACTTC. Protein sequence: CASSFSGTSAPEQYF. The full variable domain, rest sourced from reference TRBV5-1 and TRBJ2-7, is KAGVTQTPRYLIKTRGQQVTLSCSPISGHRSVSWYQQTPGQGLQFLFEYFSETQRNKGNFPGRFSGRQFSNSRSEMNVSTLELGDSALYLCASSFSGTSAPEQYFGPGTRLTVT.

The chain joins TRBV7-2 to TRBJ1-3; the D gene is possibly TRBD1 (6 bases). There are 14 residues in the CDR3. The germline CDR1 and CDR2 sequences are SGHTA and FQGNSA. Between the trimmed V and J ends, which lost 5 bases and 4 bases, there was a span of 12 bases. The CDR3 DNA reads TGTGCCAGCAGCCAACAGGGAACCGGAAACACCATATATTTT. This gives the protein CASSQQGTGNTIYF.

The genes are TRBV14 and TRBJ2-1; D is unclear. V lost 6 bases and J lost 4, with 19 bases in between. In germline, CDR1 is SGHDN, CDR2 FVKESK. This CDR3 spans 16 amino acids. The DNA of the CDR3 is TGTGCCAGCAGACCAAGTTACAACAGAGATTACAATGAGCAGTTCTTC. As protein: CASRPSYNRDYNEQFF.